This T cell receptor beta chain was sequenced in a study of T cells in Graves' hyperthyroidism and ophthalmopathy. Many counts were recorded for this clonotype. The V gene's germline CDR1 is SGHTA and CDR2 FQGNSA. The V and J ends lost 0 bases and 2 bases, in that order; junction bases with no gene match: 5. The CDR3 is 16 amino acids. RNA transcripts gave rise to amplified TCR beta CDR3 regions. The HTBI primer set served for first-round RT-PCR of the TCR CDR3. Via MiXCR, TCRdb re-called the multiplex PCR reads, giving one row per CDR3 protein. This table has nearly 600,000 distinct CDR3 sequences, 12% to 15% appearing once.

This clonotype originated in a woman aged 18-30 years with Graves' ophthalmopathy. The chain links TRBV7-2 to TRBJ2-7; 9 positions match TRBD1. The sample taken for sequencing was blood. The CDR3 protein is CASSLAPGQGPYEQYF. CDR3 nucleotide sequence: TGTGCCAGCAGCTTAGCGCCGGGACAGGGCCCCTACGAGCAGTACTTC.